This TCR beta chain was profiled in a study of CD4 and CD8 cells across lung adenocarcinoma regions (dated by TCRdb to the late 2010s). Broadly, across the study: To look at intratumor heterogeneity in the T cell receptor repertoire, the study compared tumor centers against tumor margins.

Library preparation was by PCR. Sequencing was carried out with a HiSeq X Ten. The public sequencing data were trimmed at Q25 with fastp and processed into clonotypes with MiXCR by TCRdb, which kept only in-frame beta chains. Each CDR3 protein gets just one entry, which takes the most common genes and DNA from the rows behind it. Present in this sample are some 7,700 distinct CDR3 sequences, approximately 46% of which were seen just once. The ten largest clones take up around 30% of the sample. The donors were patients who had localized lung adenocarcinoma, which is a subtype of non-small cell lung cancer. These samples came from the margins of localized lung adenocarcinomas. For TCR repertoire analysis, CD4+ T cells from tumor tissue were profiled separately from CD8+ T cells. This clonotype showed up many times. Its antigen is currently not known. Base-call qualities are not available, and no considerably larger clone is one nucleotide away.

The sequenced sample was CD4+ T cells from the margin of a lung tumor. In the paper's terms, the cell subset or site label means: tumor margin region. The clonotype comes from a male donor with lung adenocarcinoma. The CD4 and CD8 labels of this study may be unreliable.

In nucleotides, the sequence is TGTGCCAGCAGATACAGGACTAGCGGGAGGGACAACGAGCAGTACTTC. Its translation reads: CASRYRTSGRDNEQYF. The chain is assembled from TRBV6-5 and TRBJ2-1, with 15 central nucleotides matching TRBD2. Matching the DNA end better, TRBJ2-7 makes the J call doubtful. According to the germline V gene, CDR1 reads MNHEY and CDR2 reads SVGAGI. From the cysteine through the phenylalanine, the CDR3 covers 16 amino acids. Left in the record is the CDR3 DNA by itself, 48 bases read in frame from the first base.